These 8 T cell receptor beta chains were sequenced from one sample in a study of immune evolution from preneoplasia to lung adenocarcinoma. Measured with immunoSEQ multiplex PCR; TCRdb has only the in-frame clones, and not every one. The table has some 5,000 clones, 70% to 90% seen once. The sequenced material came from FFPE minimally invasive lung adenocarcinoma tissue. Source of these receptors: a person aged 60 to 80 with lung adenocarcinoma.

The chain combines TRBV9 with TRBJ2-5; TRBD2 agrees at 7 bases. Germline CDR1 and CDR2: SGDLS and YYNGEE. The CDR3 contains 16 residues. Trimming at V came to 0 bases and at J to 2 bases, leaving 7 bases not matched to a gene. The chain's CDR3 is CASSVDPSGGQETQYF. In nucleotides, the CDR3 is TGTGCCAGCAGCGTAGATCCTAGCGGAGGACAAGAGACCCAGTACTTC.

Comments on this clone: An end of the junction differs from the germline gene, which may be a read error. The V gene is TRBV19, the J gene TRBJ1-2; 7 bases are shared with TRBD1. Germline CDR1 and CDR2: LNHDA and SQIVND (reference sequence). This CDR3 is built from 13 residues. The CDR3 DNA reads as TGTGTCAGTAGTCCACAGGGGTACTATGGCTACACCTTC. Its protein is CVSSPQGYYGYTF. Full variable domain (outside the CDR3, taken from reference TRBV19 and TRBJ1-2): DGGITQSPKYLFRKEGQNVTLSCEQNLNHDAMYWYRQDPGQGLRLIYYSQIVNDFQKGDIAEGYSVSREKKESFPLTVTSAQKNPTAFYLCVSSPQGYYGYTFGSGTRLTVV.

CDR3 sequence (DNA): TGTGCCAGCAGTGAAACAGGGGGATGGACTGAAGCTTTCTTT. Its protein product is CASSETGGWTEAFF. The chain couples TRBV2 to TRBJ1-1, with TRBD1 identical over 8 bases. The CDR3 contains 14 residues. The V segment lost 2 bases and the J segment 5 bases; nucleotides outside the gene matches: 4. CDR1 and CDR2 (germline): SNHLY, FYNNEI.

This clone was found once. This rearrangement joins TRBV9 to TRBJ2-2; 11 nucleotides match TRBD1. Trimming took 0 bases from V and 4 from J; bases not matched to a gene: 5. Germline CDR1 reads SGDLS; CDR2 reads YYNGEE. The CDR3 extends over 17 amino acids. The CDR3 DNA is TGTGCCAGCAGCGTAGGAGGACAGGGGGCGCGCACCGGGGAGCTGTTTTTT. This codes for CASSVGGQGARTGELFF.

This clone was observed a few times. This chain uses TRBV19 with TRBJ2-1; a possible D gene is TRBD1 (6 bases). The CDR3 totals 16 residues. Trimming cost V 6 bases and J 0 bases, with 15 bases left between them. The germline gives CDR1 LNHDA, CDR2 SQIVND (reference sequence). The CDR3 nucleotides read TGTGCCAGTAGCCGTACCGGGACACCCTCCTACAATGAGCAGTTCTTC. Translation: CASSRTGTPSYNEQFF.

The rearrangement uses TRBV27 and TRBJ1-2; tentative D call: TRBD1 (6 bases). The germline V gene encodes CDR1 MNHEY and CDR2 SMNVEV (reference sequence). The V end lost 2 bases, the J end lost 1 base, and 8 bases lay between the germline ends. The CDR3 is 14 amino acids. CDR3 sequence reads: CASSLDRFNYGYTF. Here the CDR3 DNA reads TGTGCCAGCAGTTTAGACAGGTTTAACTATGGCTACACCTTC.

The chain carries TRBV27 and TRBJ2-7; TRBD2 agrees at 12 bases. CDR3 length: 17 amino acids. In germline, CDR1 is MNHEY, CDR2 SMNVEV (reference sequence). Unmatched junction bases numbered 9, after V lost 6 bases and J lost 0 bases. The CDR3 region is CASSRGLAGISSYEQYF. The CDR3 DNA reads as TGTGCCAGCAGCCGTGGACTAGCGGGGATAAGCTCCTACGAGCAGTACTTC.

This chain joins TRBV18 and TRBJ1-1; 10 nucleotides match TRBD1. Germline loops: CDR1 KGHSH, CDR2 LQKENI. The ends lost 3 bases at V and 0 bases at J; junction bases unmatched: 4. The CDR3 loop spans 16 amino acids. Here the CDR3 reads CASSPRTGGMNTEAFF. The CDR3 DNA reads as TGTGCCAGCTCACCGAGGACAGGGGGAATGAACACTGAAGCTTTCTTT.